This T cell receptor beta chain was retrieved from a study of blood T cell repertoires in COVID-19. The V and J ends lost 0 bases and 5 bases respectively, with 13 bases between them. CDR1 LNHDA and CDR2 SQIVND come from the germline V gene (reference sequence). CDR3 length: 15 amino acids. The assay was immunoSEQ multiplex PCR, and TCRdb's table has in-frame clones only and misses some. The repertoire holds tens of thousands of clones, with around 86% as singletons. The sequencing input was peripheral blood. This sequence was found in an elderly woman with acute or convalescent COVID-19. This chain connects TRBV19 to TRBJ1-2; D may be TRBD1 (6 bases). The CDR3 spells CASSIDWGGVYGYTF. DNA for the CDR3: TGTGCCAGTAGTATAGATTGGGGGGGCGTTTATGGCTACACCTTC. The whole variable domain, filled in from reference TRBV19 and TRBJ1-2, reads DGGITQSPKYLFRKEGQNVTLSCEQNLNHDAMYWYRQDPGQGLRLIYYSQIVNDFQKGDIAEGYSVSREKKESFPLTVTSAQKNPTAFYLCASSIDWGGVYGYTFGSGTRLTVV.